This TCR beta chain derives from a study of blood T cell repertoires in COVID-19. Background on the study: Donors in the United States, Italy and Spain gave samples during acute or convalescent COVID-19. From T cells, B-cell-depleted T cells, or PBMCs came the material, which was cDNA or gDNA.

Per the authors' pipeline: For nucleated cells, counts were estimated from reference gene primer amplification. TCRdb keeps only in-frame clones here, not all; method: immunoSEQ multiplex PCR. Clone size and V and J calls were adopted from that table, with D and trimming inferred from the DNA. The sample includes about 65,000 clones, approximately 93% of them seen just once. The CDR3 spans 13 residues. The germline V and J ends were trimmed by 3 bases and 0 bases, with 8 bases remaining between them. CDR1 and CDR2 (germline): DFQATT, SNEGSKA (reference sequence). The chain has TRBV20-1 and TRBJ1-2; TRBD1 is a possible D gene (6 bases). Sequencing was performed on peripheral blood. The TCR sequence derives from an older man with active COVID-19. The CDR3 protein is CSASDRTNYGYTF. The CDR3 DNA reads TGCAGTGCTAGTGACAGGACTAACTATGGCTACACCTTC.